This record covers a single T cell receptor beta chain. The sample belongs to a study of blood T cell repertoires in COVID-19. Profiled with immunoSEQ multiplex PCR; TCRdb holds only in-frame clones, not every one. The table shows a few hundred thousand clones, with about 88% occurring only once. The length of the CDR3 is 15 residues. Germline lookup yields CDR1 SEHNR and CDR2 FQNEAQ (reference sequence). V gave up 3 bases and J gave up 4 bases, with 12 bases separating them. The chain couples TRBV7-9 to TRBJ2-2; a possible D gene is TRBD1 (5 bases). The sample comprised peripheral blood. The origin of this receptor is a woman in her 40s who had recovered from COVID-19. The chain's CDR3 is CASSLGRDRTGELFF. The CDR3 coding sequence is TGTGCCAGCAGCTTGGGCAGGGATCGCACCGGGGAGCTGTTTTTT. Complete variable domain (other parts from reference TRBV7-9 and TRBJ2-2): DTGVSQNPRHKITKRGQNVTFRCDPISEHNRLYWYRQTLGQGPEFLTYFQNEAQLEKSRLLSDRFSAERPKGSFSTLEIQRTEQGDSAMYLCASSLGRDRTGELFFGEGSRLTVL.